Listed here is a single T cell receptor (beta chain). The CDR3 has 16 amino acids. The germline V gene encodes CDR1 SGHRS and CDR2 YFSETQ. V lost 0 bases and J lost 5; bases outside the gene matches: 9. This sample was included in a study of blood T cell repertoires in COVID-19. About the research overall: The samples span acute and convalescent COVID-19 from the United States, Italy and Spain. Nucleic acid was either cDNA or gDNA, and it came from T cells, B-cell-depleted T cells, or PBMCs.

In the authors' methods: By means of reference gene primer amplification, nucleated cell counts were estimated. The data were produced by immunoSEQ multiplex PCR, yet TCRdb's version contains in-frame clones alone and is incomplete. The DNA was the basis for D and trimming; V, J and clone size are from that table. The sample has about 40,000 clones; about four fifths are singletons. This receptor was taken from a woman aged 55-70 years with acute or convalescent COVID-19. The chain carries TRBV5-1 and TRBJ2-5; 8 nucleotides line up with TRBD1. Sequencing input: peripheral blood. This CDR3 is CASSLAAPGGRETQYF. CDR3 in DNA: TGCGCCAGCAGCTTGGCCGCGCCAGGGGGCAGGGAGACCCAGTACTTC.